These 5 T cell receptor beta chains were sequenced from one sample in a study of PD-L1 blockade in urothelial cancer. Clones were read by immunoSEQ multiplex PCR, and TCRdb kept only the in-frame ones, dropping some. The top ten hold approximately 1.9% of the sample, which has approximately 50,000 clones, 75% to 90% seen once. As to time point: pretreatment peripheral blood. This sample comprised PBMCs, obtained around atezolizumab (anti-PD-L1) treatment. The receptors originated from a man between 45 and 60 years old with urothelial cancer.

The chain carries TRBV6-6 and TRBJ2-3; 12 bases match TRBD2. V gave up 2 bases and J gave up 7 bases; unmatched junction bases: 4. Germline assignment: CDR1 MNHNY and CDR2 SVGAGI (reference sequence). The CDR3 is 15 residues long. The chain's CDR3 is CASSYLAGGPHTQYF. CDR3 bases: TGTGCCAGCAGTTACCTAGCGGGAGGGCCACATACGCAGTATTTT.

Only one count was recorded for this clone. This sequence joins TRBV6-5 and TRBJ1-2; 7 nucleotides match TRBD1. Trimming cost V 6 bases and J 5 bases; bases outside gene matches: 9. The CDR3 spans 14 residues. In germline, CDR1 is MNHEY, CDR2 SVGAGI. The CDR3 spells CASSDHRGRYGYTF. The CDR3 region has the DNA TGTGCCAGCAGCGACCACAGGGGTCGGTATGGCTACACCTTC.

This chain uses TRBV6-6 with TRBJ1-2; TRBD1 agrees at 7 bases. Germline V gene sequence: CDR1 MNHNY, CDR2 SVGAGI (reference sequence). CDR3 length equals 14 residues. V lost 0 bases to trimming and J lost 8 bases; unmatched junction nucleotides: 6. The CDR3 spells CASSYSTGMRGYTF. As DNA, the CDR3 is TGTGCCAGCAGTTACTCGACAGGGATGCGGGGCTACACCTTC.

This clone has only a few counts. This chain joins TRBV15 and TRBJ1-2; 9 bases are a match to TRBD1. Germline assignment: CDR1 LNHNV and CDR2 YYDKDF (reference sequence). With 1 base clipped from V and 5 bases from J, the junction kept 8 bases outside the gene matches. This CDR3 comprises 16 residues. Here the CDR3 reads CATSRGAQGARYGYTF. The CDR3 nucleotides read TGTGCCACCAGCAGAGGGGCACAGGGGGCGCGGTATGGCTACACCTTC.

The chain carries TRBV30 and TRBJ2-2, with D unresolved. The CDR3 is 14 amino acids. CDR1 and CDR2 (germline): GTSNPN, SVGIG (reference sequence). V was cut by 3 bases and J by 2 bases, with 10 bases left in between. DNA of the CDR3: TGTGCCTGGAGGCGAGAAATTAACACCGGGGAGCTGTTTTTT. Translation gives CAWRREINTGELFF.